This is a list of T cell receptor beta chains from one sample in a study of OX40 agonist ivuxolimab in advanced cancers. Some clones are missing from TCRdb's copy, which holds only in-frame ones; the method was immunoSEQ multiplex PCR. This table holds 70,000 to 95,000 clones, approximately 94% found once. The material sequenced was CD4+ or CD8+ T cells sorted from blood, taken in a trial of the OX40 agonist ivuxolimab. These receptors were obtained from an adult with an advanced solid tumor such as melanoma, head and neck, liver or kidney cancer. Each CDR3 is given with its conserved first and last residue. The order of the fields is D gene, V gene, CDR3 protein. The D gene is left open where the match is weak.

d_gene: TRBD1
v_gene: TRBV9
CDR3aa: CASSHKEPGQIFYGYTF

d_gene: .
v_gene: TRBV29-1
CDR3aa: CSAPGGAGGYTF

d_gene: .
v_gene: TRBV6-5
CDR3aa: CASRGGGTDTQYF

d_gene: .
v_gene: TRBV14
CDR3aa: CASSQVVGSLNEQFF

d_gene: .
v_gene: TRBV29-1
CDR3aa: CSAISRGHEQYF

d_gene: TRBD1
v_gene: TRBV10-1
CDR3aa: CASSERTGGTDTQYF

d_gene: TRBD2
v_gene: TRBV9
CDR3aa: CASSPSGGVTETQYF

d_gene: .
v_gene: TRBV9
CDR3aa: CASSPRVGNTIYF

d_gene: .
v_gene: TRBV10-2
CDR3aa: CASSERAARTDTQYF

d_gene: .
v_gene: TRBV5-6
CDR3aa: CASSFMTGTYNEQFF

d_gene: .
v_gene: TRBV6-5
CDR3aa: CASSSGQHQPQHF

d_gene: .
v_gene: TRBV10-3
CDR3aa: CAISETPPSNQPQHF

d_gene: .
v_gene: TRBV4-1
CDR3aa: CASSQVLGTLATEAFF

d_gene: .
v_gene: TRBV7-6
CDR3aa: CASSLGGVGYTF

d_gene: .
v_gene: TRBV28
CDR3aa: CASSFHEQFF

d_gene: .
v_gene: TRBV5-1
CDR3aa: CASSLDPSQYQPQHF

d_gene: .
v_gene: TRBV29-1
CDR3aa: CSVEPGSNYGYTF

d_gene: TRBD1
v_gene: TRBV7-9
CDR3aa: CASSLADRGHEQFF

d_gene: TRBD2
v_gene: TRBV2
CDR3aa: CASSETSGTQSYNEQFF

d_gene: .
v_gene: TRBV28
CDR3aa: CASSLGQLIYEQYF

d_gene: .
v_gene: TRBV30
CDR3aa: CAWTGTSLMNTEAFF

d_gene: .
v_gene: TRBV27
CDR3aa: CASSLSDNNEQFF

d_gene: .
v_gene: TRBV5-1
CDR3aa: CASSLGQETQYF

d_gene: TRBD2
v_gene: TRBV5-1
CDR3aa: CASTPGSGRTEDTQYF

d_gene: .
v_gene: TRBV27
CDR3aa: CASSLSKSRGSEQYF

d_gene: TRBD2
v_gene: TRBV13
CDR3aa: CASSSGLARSSYEQYF

d_gene: .
v_gene: TRBV15
CDR3aa: CATSVVGDQETQYF

d_gene: .
v_gene: TRBV4-1
CDR3aa: CASSQGRDGAYEQYF

d_gene: TRBD2
v_gene: TRBV7-9
CDR3aa: CASSSIAGQGETQYF

d_gene: .
v_gene: TRBV7-2
CDR3aa: CASSLVLDRAGKLFF

d_gene: TRBD1
v_gene: TRBV5-6
CDR3aa: CASSSGTGYTEAFF

d_gene: .
v_gene: TRBV27
CDR3aa: CASRENTEAFF

d_gene: .
v_gene: TRBV7-9
CDR3aa: CASSLSTTKNIQYF

d_gene: .
v_gene: TRBV29-1
CDR3aa: CSVEDGGADTQYF

d_gene: TRBD2
v_gene: TRBV10-3
CDR3aa: CAISDKTSGSPNEQFF

d_gene: .
v_gene: TRBV7-9
CDR3aa: CASSLDDLNAYNEQFF

d_gene: TRBD2
v_gene: TRBV5-6
CDR3aa: CASSQTSGGPLGTDTQYF

d_gene: TRBD1
v_gene: TRBV5-1
CDR3aa: CASSLGTGGSTEAFF

d_gene: TRBD1
v_gene: TRBV2
CDR3aa: CASSDGQGRSQPQHF

d_gene: .
v_gene: TRBV7-3
CDR3aa: CASSPTSFADTQYF

d_gene: .
v_gene: TRBV5-6
CDR3aa: CASTPFRGGNSPLHF

d_gene: .
v_gene: TRBV10-3
CDR3aa: CAISGGGTGELFF

d_gene: TRBD2
v_gene: TRBV27
CDR3aa: CASSPTGTSGETQYF

d_gene: .
v_gene: TRBV7-9
CDR3aa: CASSYSRGTNTEAFF

d_gene: TRBD2
v_gene: TRBV5-1
CDR3aa: CASSLGVSGRDSYEQYF

d_gene: .
v_gene: TRBV7-9
CDR3aa: CASSFANEKLFF

d_gene: .
v_gene: TRBV19
CDR3aa: CASSPGQLAGELFF

d_gene: TRBD2
v_gene: TRBV10-3
CDR3aa: CAISATSGLEQFF

d_gene: .
v_gene: TRBV27
CDR3aa: CASSSGGRSSYEQYF

d_gene: TRBD1
v_gene: TRBV4-1
CDR3aa: CASSKTRGQGAGGYTF

d_gene: .
v_gene: TRBV9
CDR3aa: CASSAGNQEVDTQYF

d_gene: .
v_gene: TRBV30
CDR3aa: CAWITPLGQFHNSPLHF

d_gene: .
v_gene: TRBV2
CDR3aa: CASTKVGNTIYF

d_gene: .
v_gene: TRBV29-1
CDR3aa: CSVGAGIRPNEQFF

d_gene: .
v_gene: TRBV14
CDR3aa: CASSLLVYEQYF

d_gene: .
v_gene: TRBV6-5
CDR3aa: CASSYSTGTDYGYTF